The sequence of this TCR beta chain was determined in a study of response to subunit inactivated influenza vaccine. The CDR3 length is 14 residues. CDR1 and CDR2 (germline): DFQATT, SNEGSKA (reference sequence). J was trimmed by 9 bases and V by 6 bases; bases with no gene match: 13. TCRdb re-called the RT-PCR reads through MiXCR, storing one row per CDR3 protein. Among over 650,000 distinct CDR3 sequences listed, approximately 17% were seen once. Study conclusions and caveats: Seasonal influenza vaccination, on each occasion, was suggested by the authors to recruit few new T cells.

In its sample, this clonotype was seen many times. Antigen unknown. The specimen was PBMCs from blood, collected more than 4 days after vaccination. The sequence came from a man over 45 who received an inactivated influenza vaccine. The rearrangement uses TRBV20-1 and TRBJ2-1; 8 nucleotides align to TRBD2. The CDR3 region has the DNA TGCAGTGCCGGGAGGGGACCAGGTAACAGTGAGCAGTTCTTC. Its protein is CSAGRGPGNSEQFF.